This T cell receptor (beta chain) was sequenced in a study of blood T cell repertoires in COVID-19. Germline CDR1 reads LGHDT; CDR2 reads YNNKEL (reference sequence). The V gene lost 0 bases and the J gene lost 8 bases, with 16 bases spanning the gap. The length of the CDR3 is 15 residues. Original methodology: How many nucleated cells were present was estimated from reference gene primer amplification. Assay used: immunoSEQ multiplex PCR; TCRdb lists only in-frame clones, some missing. The V and J calls and the clone size are those of that table, but D and trimming were determined from the DNA. The profile covers tens of thousands of clones, with around 89% appearing a single time and around 7.2% taken by the ten largest.

Source material: peripheral blood. This chain uses TRBV3-1 (or the pseudogene TRBV3-2) with TRBJ1-1; possible D gene TRBD1, 5 bases. This receptor was taken from a woman older than 75 with acute or convalescent COVID-19. The CDR3 DNA reads as TGTGCCAGCAGCCAAGAGGACCAGGGCGCAGACGAAGCTTTCTTT. Translation: CASSQEDQGADEAFF.